This is a list of T cell receptor beta chains from one sample in a study of T cells in Graves' hyperthyroidism and ophthalmopathy. MiXCR, run by TCRdb on the multiplex PCR reads, gives a single entry per CDR3 protein. Of under 300,000 distinct CDR3 sequences in the sample, less than 30% are singletons; the top ten hold 25% to 30%. The sample was blood. Receptors were obtained from a man in his forties or fifties with Graves' hyperthyroidism that later progressed to Graves' ophthalmopathy. Each CDR3 is given with its conserved first and last residue. D genes are given only for firm matches. Clone size is given for some rows only: seen once, a few or many times, or a class if the clone is expanded.

>TRBJ2-7|.|TRBV2|many
CASRDGGGGEQYF
TGTGCCAGCAGGGACGGGGGCGGAGGGGAGCAGTACTTC
>TRBJ2-7|.|TRBV30|many
CAWSVNGYEQYF
TGTGCCTGGAGTGTAAACGGCTACGAGCAGTACTTC
>TRBJ1-5|TRBD1|TRBV24-1|many
CATSDGDRVGNQPQHF
TGTGCCACCAGTGATGGGGACAGGGTAGGCAATCAGCCCCAGCATTTT
>TRBJ2-2|TRBD2|TRBV11-1|many
CASSFTSGANTGELFF
TGTGCCAGCAGCTTCACTAGCGGGGCGAACACCGGGGAGCTGTTTTTT
>TRBJ2-2|.|TRBV6-2/TRBV6-3|many
CASSYSLSGELFF
TGTGCCAGCAGTTACTCTCTATCCGGGGAGCTGTTTTTT
>TRBJ1-6|TRBD1|TRBV6-5|many
CASSWDRNNSPLHF
TGTGCCAGCAGCTGGGACAGAAATAATTCACCCCTCCACTTT
>TRBJ1-2|.|TRBV27|many
CATADGFYGYTF
TGTGCCACCGCGGACGGCTTCTATGGCTACACCTTC
>TRBJ1-2|TRBD1|TRBV24-1|many
CATSDPDRGDGYTF
TGTGCCACCAGTGACCCGGACAGGGGGGATGGCTACACCTTC
>TRBJ1-3|.|TRBV4-1|many
CASSRPPGIGGNTIYF
TGCGCCAGCAGCCGCCCACCAGGGATAGGTGGAAACACCATATATTTT
>TRBJ1-6|.|TRBV9|many
CASSVADLNSPLHF
TGTGCCAGCAGCGTAGCCGATTTGAATTCACCCCTCCACTTT
>TRBJ2-7|TRBD1|TRBV13|many
CASSFSLVEGQGAYEQYF
TGTGCCAGCAGCTTCTCGTTGGTCGAGGGACAGGGGGCTTACGAGCAGTACTTC
>TRBJ2-7|.|TRBV6-2/TRBV6-3|.
CASSFWTGNEQYF
TGTGCCAGCAGTTTTTGGACTGGGAACGAGCAGTACTTC
>TRBJ1-6|TRBD1|TRBV20-1|many
CSARGGRGPSPLHF
TGCAGTGCGCGGGGAGGTAGGGGGCCTTCACCCCTCCACTTT
>TRBJ1-2|.|TRBV9|.
CASSVGVPDDWGYTF
TGTGCCAGCAGCGTAGGGGTTCCCGACGATTGGGGCTACACCTTC
>TRBJ1-1|TRBD1|TRBV20-1|many
CSALEGTGNTEAFF
TGCAGTGCCTTAGAAGGGACAGGGAACACTGAAGCTTTCTTT
>TRBJ1-1|TRBD1|TRBV12-3/TRBV12-4|many
CASSRNRGRATEAFF
TGTGCCAGCAGCCGGAACAGGGGGCGAGCAACTGAAGCTTTCTTT
>TRBJ1-5|.|TRBV6-1|.
CASRPGRHSNQPQHF
TGTGCCAGCAGACCGGGAAGACATAGCAATCAGCCCCAGCATTTT
>TRBJ2-7|TRBD1|TRBV19|.
CASGTGLAYEQYF
TGTGCCAGCGGGACAGGGCTCGCCTACGAGCAGTACTTC
>TRBJ2-6|.|TRBV4-1|many
CASTIRGTSSSGANVLTF
TGCGCCAGCACCATACGGGGTACGTCCAGCTCTGGGGCCAACGTCCTGACTTTC
>TRBJ1-1|TRBD1|TRBV20-1|many
CQLGEGAVTEAFF
TGCCAATTGGGGGAGGGGGCTGTTACTGAAGCTTTCTTT
>TRBJ2-7|TRBD2|TRBV6-5|many
CASSRGLAGGAYEQYF
TGTGCCAGCAGCCGGGGACTAGCGGGAGGAGCGTACGAGCAGTACTTC
>TRBJ2-7|.|TRBV6-1|many
CASSSTSERYF
TGTGCCAGCAGCTCAACCTCCGAGCGGTACTTC
>TRBJ1-1|.|TRBV12-3/TRBV12-4|.
CASSFGGHNTEAFF
TGTGCCAGCAGTTTCGGGGGGCACAACACTGAAGCTTTCTTT
>TRBJ2-7|.|TRBV18|many
CASSETLPIQYF
TGTGCCAGCTCCGAAACCTTACCGATTCAGTACTTC
>TRBJ2-7|.|TRBV28|few
CASSWSLTGSPFYEQYF
TGTGCCAGCAGTTGGTCTTTAACGGGATCACCCTTCTACGAGCAGTACTTC
>TRBJ1-2|.|TRBV15|many
CATSRAYRIGYTF
TGTGCCACCAGCAGAGCGTACAGGATTGGCTACACCTTC
>TRBJ1-1|.|TRBV5-1|many
CASSLWDPNTEAFF
TGCGCCAGCAGCTTGTGGGACCCGAACACTGAAGCTTTCTTT
>TRBJ2-7|TRBD1|TRBV6-5|many
CASSTLGGQGFHEQYF
TGTGCCAGCAGTACCCTCGGTGGACAGGGGTTCCACGAGCAGTACTTC
>TRBJ2-4|.|TRBV7-2|many
CASREPAKNIQYF
TGTGCCAGCCGGGAGCCCGCCAAAAACATTCAGTACTTC
>TRBJ1-2|TRBD1|TRBV29-1|.
CSVLGTGAYGYTF
TGCAGCGTTCTAGGGACAGGGGCCTATGGCTACACCTTC
>TRBJ2-7|.|TRBV6-1|.
CASSVVKSTYEQYF
TGTGCCAGCAGTGTTGTGAAATCAACCTACGAGCAGTACTTC
>TRBJ2-5|TRBD2|TRBV14|many
CASSHVLAGGETQYF
TGTGCCAGCAGCCATGTACTAGCGGGAGGAGAGACCCAGTACTTC
>TRBJ1-2|.|TRBV28|.
CASSLPQISNYGYTF
TGTGCCAGCAGTTTGCCCCAGATATCTAACTATGGCTACACCTTC
>TRBJ2-5|.|TRBV20-1|many
CSARSETEGHKETQYF
TGCAGTGCTCGCTCAGAGACCGAGGGCCACAAAGAGACCCAGTACTTC
>TRBJ2-7|.|TRBV12-3/TRBV12-4|.
CASSQMTDGGEQYF
TGTGCCAGCAGTCAAATGACCGATGGGGGGGAGCAGTACTTC
>TRBJ1-1|.|TRBV11-1|many
CASSLAPAVNTEAFF
TGTGCCAGCAGCTTAGCGCCGGCAGTGAACACTGAAGCTTTCTTT
>TRBJ2-5|TRBD1|TRBV20-1|.
CSARGGAGGMGETQYF
TGCAGTGCTAGAGGAGGGGCAGGGGGAATGGGAGAGACCCAGTACTTC
>TRBJ2-2|.|TRBV12-3/TRBV12-4|many
CASSFSGAARTGELFF
TGTGCCAGCAGTTTCTCGGGAGCGGCGCGGACCGGGGAGCTGTTTTTT